The 31 T cell receptor beta chains in this list originate from one sample, sequenced in a study of response to subunit inactivated influenza vaccine. MiXCR, run by TCRdb on the RT-PCR reads, gives a single entry per CDR3 protein. The profile shows roughly 500,000 distinct CDR3 sequences, approximately 15% of them singletons. Specimen: CD4+ T cells sorted from PBMCs, collected less than 30 months after vaccination. The receptors derive from a man aged 45-69 years who received an inactivated influenza vaccine.

This clonotype has just a few counts. This chain links TRBV2 with TRBJ1-5; D might be TRBD1 (5 bases). Trimming removed 8 bases at V and 4 bases at J, with 9 bases between. Germline V gene data show CDR1 as SNHLY and CDR2 as FYNNEI. CDR3 length: 12 amino acids. CDR3 loop: CASCRVNQPQHF. The CDR3 bases are TGTGCCAGCTGCAGGGTTAATCAGCCCCAGCATTTT. Filled out from reference TRBV2 and TRBJ1-5, the complete variable domain reads EPEVTQTPSHQVTQMGQEVILRCVPISNHLYFYWYRQILGQKVEFLVSFYNNEISEKSEIFDDQFSVERPDGSNFTLKIRSTKLEDSAMYFCASCRVNQPQHFGDGTRLSIL.

The chain combines TRBV3-1 with TRBJ1-2; 9 nucleotides match TRBD1. Germline V lookup: CDR1 LGHDT, CDR2 YNNKEL (reference sequence). The CDR3 length is 16 residues. With 4 bases clipped from V and 7 bases from J, the junction kept 13 bases outside the gene matches. CDR3 protein: CASSPLIDRGVVGYTF. CDR3 in DNA: TGTGCCAGCAGCCCCCTTATTGACAGGGGGGTCGTTGGCTACACCTTC.

This clonotype was seen many times. The V and J genes are TRBV11-2 and TRBJ2-2; D might be TRBD1 (5 bases). CDR1 and CDR2 from the germline V gene are SGHAT and FQNNGV. The CDR3 length is 14 residues. Trimming shortened V by 5 bases and J by 6 bases, and 13 bases separated the two germline ends. The CDR3 loop is CASSRKGYPGELFF. As DNA, the CDR3 is TGTGCCAGCAGCCGAAAGGGGTACCCCGGGGAGCTGTTTTTT. Drawing the rest from reference TRBV11-2 and TRBJ2-2, the complete variable domain is EAGVAQSPRYKIIEKRQSVAFWCNPISGHATLYWYQQILGQGPKLLIQFQNNGVVDDSQLPKDRFSAERLKGVDSTLKIQPAKLEDSAVYLCASSRKGYPGELFFGEGSRLTVL.

The CDR3 loop reads CASSPNGGDTQYF. The DNA for the CDR3 is TGTGCCAGCAGCCCAAACGGCGGTGATACGCAGTATTTT. This chain connects TRBV11-1 to TRBJ2-3; D is unresolved. Germline V gene lookup returns CDR1 SGHAT and CDR2 FQDESV (reference sequence). The CDR3 consists of 13 residues. Between the trimmed V and J ends, which lost 5 bases and 6 bases, there was a span of 12 bases.

This clonotype appeared many times. The V call is TRBV7-2, the J call TRBJ1-6; 9 bases agree with TRBD1. This CDR3 contains 16 residues. Trimming at V came to 5 bases and at J to 8 bases, leaving 10 bases not matched to a gene. The germline gives CDR1 SGHTA, CDR2 FQGNSA. The CDR3 sequence is CASSLHRDRVYSPLHF. CDR3 bases: TGTGCCAGCAGCCTGCACCGGGACAGGGTTTATTCACCCCTCCACTTT.

The chain is built from TRBV11-2 and TRBJ2-3, with 7 bases that match TRBD2. The V segment lost 4 bases and the J segment 6 bases; nucleotides outside the gene matches: 7. There are 14 residues in the CDR3. The germline V gene has CDR1 SGHAT and CDR2 FQNNGV. CDR3 in amino acids: CASSSMGGVDTQYF. Here the CDR3 DNA reads TGTGCCAGCAGCTCTATGGGGGGGGTTGATACGCAGTATTTT.

This clonotype was counted at least ten times. The chain has TRBV2 and TRBJ1-2; D might be TRBD1 (6 bases). CDR3 length: 17 residues. Germline-derived CDR1 and CDR2 are SNHLY and FYNNEI. V was shortened by 2 bases and J by 4 bases, with 20 bases between the two germline ends. CDR3 DNA sequence: TGTGCCAGCAGTGAACGGGGGGCGAAGTTTTTAGTCTATGGCTACACCTTC. Translating gives CASSERGAKFLVYGYTF. Full variable domain (outside the CDR3, taken from reference TRBV2 and TRBJ1-2): EPEVTQTPSHQVTQMGQEVILRCVPISNHLYFYWYRQILGQKVEFLVSFYNNEISEKSEIFDDQFSVERPDGSNFTLKIRSTKLEDSAMYFCASSERGAKFLVYGYTFGSGTRLTVV.

In its sample, this clonotype was seen many times. This rearrangement joins TRBV3-1 to TRBJ1-5; D ambiguous. The CDR3 has 12 amino acids. Germline CDR1 and CDR2: LGHDT and YNNKEL (reference sequence). V lost 1 base, J lost 6 bases, and 4 bases lay in between. The CDR3 bases are TGTGCCAGCAGCCAAGGATTTCAGCCCCAGCATTTT. This encodes CASSQGFQPQHF.

The chain joins TRBV7-9 to TRBJ2-2; 9 bases are a match to TRBD1. The CDR3 has 15 amino acids. V lost 5 bases and J lost 3; bases outside the gene matches: 4. Germline assignment: CDR1 SEHNR and CDR2 FQNEAQ (reference sequence). The CDR3 DNA reads as TGTGCCAGCAGCCGGACAGGGGTTGACACCGGGGAGCTGTTTTTT. Translating gives CASSRTGVDTGELFF.

This clonotype was seen a few times. The chain links TRBV24-1 to TRBJ2-3; no clear D. Trimming took off 4 bases at V and 6 bases at J, with 10 bases between the two ends. The V gene's germline CDR1 is KGHDR and CDR2 SFDVKD. This CDR3 is 13 amino acids long. CDR3 bases: TGTGCCACCAGTGACCCCGGGCCGGATACGCAGTATTTT. It encodes CATSDPGPDTQYF.

In its sample, this clonotype was seen a few times. J is TRBJ1-1 and V is TRBV5-1; D is possibly TRBD1 (5 bases). The CDR3 is made up of 15 amino acids. Looked up from germline, CDR1 is SGHRS and CDR2 is YFSETQ. The ends were cut back, 1 base at V and 0 bases at J, with 10 bases in the middle. Here the CDR3 DNA reads TGCGCCAGCAGCTTGATGGGGGGTTTGAACACTGAAGCTTTCTTT. Translation: CASSLMGGLNTEAFF.

This clonotype was seen just once. This clone may be a read error of a much larger clone one base away. This CDR3 is CSVEQAVGNGELFF. CDR3 DNA: TGCAGCGTTGAACAGGCGGTAGGGAACGGGGAGCTGTTTTTT. The chain combines TRBV29-1 with TRBJ2-2; no definite D call. Germline V gene sequence: CDR1 SQVTM, CDR2 ANQGSEA. V was trimmed by 2 bases and J by 7 bases, leaving 14 bases between them. CDR3 length equals 14 residues.

This clonotype was observed a few times. The chain is built from TRBV29-1 and TRBJ2-1; D gene ambiguous. The germline V gene has CDR1 SQVTM and CDR2 ANQGSEA. Trimming took off 6 bases at V and 6 bases at J, with 15 bases between the two ends. The CDR3 is made up of 13 amino acids. The CDR3 coding sequence is TGCAGCGTCGGACGGGTCATTGGCAATGAGCAGTTCTTC. Protein product: CSVGRVIGNEQFF.

This clonotype was recorded a few times. This rearrangement joins TRBV3-1 to TRBJ2-2; D gene ambiguous. This CDR3 has 14 amino acids. Germline V gene sequence: CDR1 LGHDT, CDR2 YNNKEL (reference sequence). Trimming removed 5 bases from V and 6 bases from J, with 13 bases in between. In DNA, the CDR3 is TGTGCCAGCAGCTCGGTCGGTCCTCCCGGGGAGCTGTTTTTT. As protein: CASSSVGPPGELFF.

This chain joins TRBV20-1 and TRBJ2-2; D possibly corresponds to TRBD2 (7 bases). Germline V gene sequence: CDR1 DFQATT, CDR2 SNEGSKA (reference sequence). V was clipped by 2 bases and J by 5 bases, with 12 bases between them. The CDR3 loop spans 14 amino acids. Written as DNA, the CDR3 is TGCAGTGCTAGAAAGGGGGGGACGACCGGGGAGCTGTTTTTT. As protein: CSARKGGTTGELFF.

This chain uses TRBV7-2 with TRBJ1-1; the match to TRBD1 covers 9 bases. The germline V gene has CDR1 SGHTA and CDR2 FQGNSA. The CDR3 totals 14 residues. With V trimmed by 5 bases and J by 7 bases, 8 bases remained unmatched. CDR3 loop: CASSPRTGEGEAFF. CDR3 coding DNA: TGTGCCAGCAGCCCGAGGACAGGGGAGGGTGAAGCTTTCTTT.

This rearrangement joins TRBV6-5 to TRBJ1-5; D is undetermined. V lost 6 bases and J lost 7, with 10 bases in between. The CDR3 runs to 12 residues. CDR1 is MNHEY and CDR2 is SVGAGI in the germline V gene. In DNA, the CDR3 is TGTGCCAGCAGCAGCGGGGAACAGCCCCAGCATTTT. It translates to CASSSGEQPQHF.

This clonotype was picked up many times. The chain is built from TRBV6-5 and TRBJ1-1, with 7 bases lining up with TRBD1. Germline values: CDR1 MNHEY, CDR2 SVGAGI. The CDR3 is 15 amino acids. V was pared by 3 bases and J by 2 bases, with 6 bases of the junction left unmatched. For the CDR3, the DNA is TGTGCCAGCAGTTATTCCGGGACAGATAACACTGAAGCTTTCTTT. Its translation is CASSYSGTDNTEAFF.

This clonotype came up a few times. The V and J genes are TRBV20-1 and TRBJ2-7; 11 bases are shared with TRBD1. The germline CDR1 and CDR2 sequences are DFQATT and SNEGSKA (reference sequence). The CDR3 covers 15 residues. V lost 5 bases to trimming and J lost 3 bases; unmatched junction nucleotides: 9. In DNA, the CDR3 is TGCAGTGCTCTTCACCCCGGGACAGGGGGCTACGAGCAGTACTTC. The encoded protein is CSALHPGTGGYEQYF.

As concerns this clonotype: The junction differs from germline at one of its ends, possibly a read error. The rearrangement uses TRBV4-2 and TRBJ2-2; no definite D call. Germline values: CDR1 LGHNA, CDR2 YNFKEQ. CDR3 length: 13 amino acids. For the CDR3, the DNA is TGTGCCAGCAGCCAAAGTTACACCCGGGAGCTGTTTTTT. Its translation is CASSQSYTRELFF.

V and J are TRBV29-1 and TRBJ1-2; TRBD1 might be the D (5 bases). CDR1 and CDR2 (germline): SQVTM, ANQGSEA. Trimming left V 8 bases short and J 4 bases short, with 11 bases between. The CDR3 contains 11 residues. DNA for the CDR3: TGCAGCTCCCAGGGTGTCTATGGCTACACCTTC. It codes for CSSQGVYGYTF.

V and J are TRBV4-1 and TRBJ1-6; 9 bases are shared with TRBD1. Germline V CDR1 and CDR2: MGHRA, YSYEKL. This CDR3 contains 19 residues. The junction had 7 bases not matched to a gene; V was cut back by 0 bases and J by 1 base. The CDR3 sequence: CASSQDTGQGFSYNSPLHF. CDR3 bases: TGCGCCAGCAGCCAAGACACGGGACAGGGTTTTTCCTATAATTCACCCCTCCACTTT.

This clonotype has more than one count but fewer than ten. The gene calls are TRBV3-1 and TRBJ1-6; 7 bases match TRBD1. Trimming removed 4 bases from V and 9 bases from J; junction bases left unmatched: 3. The length of the CDR3 is 13 residues. The germline V gene has CDR1 LGHDT and CDR2 YNNKEL (reference sequence). The CDR3 loop reads CASSLNRGSPLHF. CDR3 in DNA: TGTGCCAGCAGCCTCAACAGGGGTTCACCCCTCCACTTT.

This clonotype was seen a handful of times. CDR3 residues: CASSQDSRGTEAFF. CDR3 bases: TGTGCCAGCAGCCAAGACAGCCGGGGAACTGAAGCTTTCTTT. The chain uses TRBV3-1 and TRBJ1-1, with D uncertain. Trimming cost V 0 bases and J 5 bases, with 10 bases left between them. The CDR3 consists of 14 residues. Looked up from germline, CDR1 is LGHDT and CDR2 is YNNKEL (reference sequence).

The chain combines TRBV20-1 with TRBJ2-1; the match to TRBD1 covers 10 bases. Germline CDR1 and CDR2: DFQATT and SNEGSKA (reference sequence). The CDR3 runs 15 residues. The ends lost 0 bases at V and 4 bases at J; junction bases unmatched: 3. This CDR3 reads CSARDRDRGYNEQFF. The DNA for the CDR3 is TGCAGTGCTAGAGACAGGGACAGGGGATACAATGAGCAGTTCTTC.

The chain is built from TRBV6-5 and TRBJ2-7; 7 nucleotides match TRBD2. The CDR3 extends over 17 amino acids. Germline V CDR1 and CDR2: MNHEY, SVGAGI. Trimming at V came to 0 bases and at J to 1 base, leaving 9 bases not matched to a gene. CDR3 DNA sequence: TGTGCCAGCAGTTACTCGCATCCAGGCGGGGGATCCTACGAGCAGTACTTC. Translation gives CASSYSHPGGGSYEQYF.

V is TRBV28 and J is TRBJ2-3, with D perhaps TRBD1 or TRBD2 (6 bases each). The V end lost 1 base, the J end lost 6 bases, and 20 bases lay between the germline ends. Germline CDR1 is MDHEN and CDR2 is SYDVKM. The CDR3 is 17 amino acids. The CDR3 spells CASSLYGPGASGDTQYF. DNA for the CDR3: TGTGCCAGCAGTTTATATGGCCCGGGGGCGTCTGGGGATACGCAGTATTTT.

The V gene is TRBV20-1, the J gene TRBJ1-2; the match to TRBD1 covers 10 bases. The CDR3 extends over 13 amino acids. Looked up from germline, CDR1 is DFQATT and CDR2 is SNEGSKA (reference sequence). J lost 8 bases, V lost 6 bases, and 9 bases had no gene match. The CDR3 DNA is TGCAGTGCCCGCTGGACAGGGGGTTACGGCTACACCTTC. This encodes CSARWTGGYGYTF.

This clonotype was found many times. The V gene is TRBV11-2, the J gene TRBJ2-3, with D tentatively TRBD1 (5 bases). V dropped 1 base and J dropped 0 bases, with 26 bases sitting between them. The length of the CDR3 is 21 residues. Per the germline V gene, CDR1 is SGHAT and CDR2 is FQNNGV. CDR3 amino acids: CASSLVGVWGSTSSSTDTQYF. Here the CDR3 DNA reads TGTGCCAGCAGCTTAGTTGGGGTCTGGGGCTCGACGTCTTCTAGCACAGATACGCAGTATTTT.

This sequence joins TRBV3-1 and TRBJ1-1; D is unresolved. Germline V gene data show CDR1 as LGHDT and CDR2 as YNNKEL (reference sequence). The CDR3 consists of 12 residues. Trimming removed 3 bases from V and 8 bases from J, with 10 bases in between. The CDR3 DNA is TGTGCCAGCAGCCACCCCCGTGGGGAAGCTTTCTTT. Protein sequence: CASSHPRGEAFF.

In this sample, this clonotype turned up a few times. V and J are TRBV12-3 or TRBV12-4 and TRBJ1-2, with 8 positions matching TRBD1. This CDR3 is built from 12 residues. The ends lost 8 bases at V and 5 bases at J; junction bases unmatched: 4. CDR3: CASQGAGYGYTF. For the CDR3, the DNA is TGTGCCAGCCAGGGGGCAGGATATGGCTACACCTTC.